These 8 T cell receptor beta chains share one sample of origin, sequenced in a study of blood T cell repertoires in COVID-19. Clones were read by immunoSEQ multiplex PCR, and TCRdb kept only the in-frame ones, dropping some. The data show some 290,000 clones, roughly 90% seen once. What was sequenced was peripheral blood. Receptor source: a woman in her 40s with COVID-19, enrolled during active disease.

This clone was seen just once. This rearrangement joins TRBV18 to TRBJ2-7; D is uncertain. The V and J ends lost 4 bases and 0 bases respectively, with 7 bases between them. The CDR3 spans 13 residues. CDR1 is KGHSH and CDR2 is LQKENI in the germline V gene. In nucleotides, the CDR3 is TGTGCCAGCTCACGTGTAGACTCCTACGAGCAGTACTTC. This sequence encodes CASSRVDSYEQYF.

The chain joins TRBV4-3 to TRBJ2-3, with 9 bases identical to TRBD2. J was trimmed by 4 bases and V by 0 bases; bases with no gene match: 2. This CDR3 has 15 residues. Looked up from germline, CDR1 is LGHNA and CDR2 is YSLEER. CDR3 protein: CASSQERGGPDTQYF. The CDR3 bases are TGCGCCAGCAGCCAAGAGCGGGGGGGCCCAGATACGCAGTATTTT.

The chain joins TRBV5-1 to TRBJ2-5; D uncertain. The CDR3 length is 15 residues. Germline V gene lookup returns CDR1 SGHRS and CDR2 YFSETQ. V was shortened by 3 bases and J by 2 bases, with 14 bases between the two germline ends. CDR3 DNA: TGCGCCAGCAGCTACCGAGGCGAACCACAAGAGACCCAGTACTTC. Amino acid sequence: CASSYRGEPQETQYF. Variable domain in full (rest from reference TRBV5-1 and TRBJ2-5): KAGVTQTPRYLIKTRGQQVTLSCSPISGHRSVSWYQQTPGQGLQFLFEYFSETQRNKGNFPGRFSGRQFSNSRSEMNVSTLELGDSALYLCASSYRGEPQETQYFGPGTRLLVL.

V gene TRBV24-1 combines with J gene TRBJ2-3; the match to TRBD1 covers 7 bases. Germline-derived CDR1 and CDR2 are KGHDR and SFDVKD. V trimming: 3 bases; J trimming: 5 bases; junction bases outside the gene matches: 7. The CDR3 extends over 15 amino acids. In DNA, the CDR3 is TGTGCCACCAGTGATAACGGACAGGAGAAAGATACGCAGTATTTT. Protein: CATSDNGQEKDTQYF.

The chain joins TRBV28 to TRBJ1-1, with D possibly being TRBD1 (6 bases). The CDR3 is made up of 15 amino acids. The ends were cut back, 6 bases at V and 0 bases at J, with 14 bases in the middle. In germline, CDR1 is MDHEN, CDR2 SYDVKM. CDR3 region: CASRGHRTVNTEAFF. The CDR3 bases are TGTGCCAGCAGAGGGCACAGGACAGTGAACACTGAAGCTTTCTTT.

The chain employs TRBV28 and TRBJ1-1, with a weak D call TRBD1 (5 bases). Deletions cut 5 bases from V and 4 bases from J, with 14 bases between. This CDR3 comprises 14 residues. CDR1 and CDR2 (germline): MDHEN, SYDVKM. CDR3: CASSPPGGGTEAFF. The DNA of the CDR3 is TGTGCCAGCAGTCCGCCCGGGGGAGGCACTGAAGCTTTCTTT.

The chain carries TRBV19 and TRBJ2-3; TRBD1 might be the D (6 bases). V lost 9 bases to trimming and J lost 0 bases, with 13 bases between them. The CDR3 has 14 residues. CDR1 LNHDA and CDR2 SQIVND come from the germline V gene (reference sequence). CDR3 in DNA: TGTGCCAGCAGGGACATTCCTAGCACAGATACGCAGTATTTT. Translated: CASRDIPSTDTQYF.

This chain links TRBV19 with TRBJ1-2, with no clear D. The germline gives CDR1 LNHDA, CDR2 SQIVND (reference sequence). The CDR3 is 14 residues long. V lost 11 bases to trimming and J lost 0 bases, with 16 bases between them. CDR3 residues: CAGRGGETNYGYTF. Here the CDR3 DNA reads TGTGCCGGACGAGGAGGCGAGACTAACTATGGCTACACCTTC.